The entry below gives a single TCR beta chain sequence along with its context. Its antigen remains unknown. Trimming removed 5 bases from V and 0 bases from J; junction bases left unmatched: 1. This CDR3 comprises 14 residues. Germline CDR1 reads MDHEN; CDR2 reads SYDVKM. This sample is part of a study of brain T cells in children with intractable seizures. Only in-frame clones appear in the TCRdb table, and some are missing; sequencing was by immunoSEQ multiplex PCR. The sample includes about 340,000 clones, nearly 95% of them seen just once. Notes on the study in general: Clones missing pre-surgery may reflect undersampling of that blood sample. Only CDR3 sequence similarity suggested viral specificity, without known HCMV serostatus.

As for time point: blood from clinic visit 5 months post-surgery; TSC patient then seizure free. Only cases whose brain tissue showed the highest T cell transcript signatures were sequenced. This TCR was recovered from a boy in the first two years of life with tuberous sclerosis and intractable seizures. The chain carries TRBV28 and TRBJ2-5; 9 bases match TRBD2. The sample here was peripheral blood, taken roughly 5 months after surgery. For the CDR3, the DNA is TGTGCCAGCAGTAAGCGGGAGGACCAAGAGACCCAGTACTTC. It yields the protein CASSKREDQETQYF.